The sequence of this T cell receptor beta chain was determined in a study of cytotoxic CD8 clonotypes in ibrutinib-treated CLL. Study context: Patients attained about 25 partial and 2 complete responses; at median about 74 months, around 15 remained remitted while about twelve progressed. Mean yields were around 240,000 productive templates and 94,082 productive rearrangements per sample.

This CDR3 is 15 amino acids long. Study-level results: Contraction or stability on treatment characterized the public clonotypes, which were uncommon. Baseline values of clonality outstripped age-matched healthy donors and followed circulating CD8+ T-cell counts.

Here immunoSEQ multiplex PCR was the method, and the copy in TCRdb shows in-frame clones only, minus some. The sample has about 130,000 clones, 75% to 85% seen once. Remarks on this clone: Its antigen is still unknown.

The rearrangement joins TRBV21-1 to TRBJ1-6; the table's TRBD1 call for D was not verified on the DNA. TRBV21-1 is listed as a pseudogene. The sequence came from a human donor with chronic lymphocytic leukemia. Here the sequenced sample was PBMCs, taken after 12 months of ibrutinib treatment. The CDR3, as DNA: TGTGCCAGCAGACTGCACAGGACCGATAATTCACCCCTCCACTTT. Translated: CASRLHRTDNSPLHF.